The present T cell receptor beta chain was sequenced within a study of T cell responses to AZD1222 COVID-19 vaccine. About this clone: Antigen unknown.

Findings of the study overall: Most donors were white British, females outnumbered males, and clonal diversity was possibly underestimated. Spike as a whole was targeted by vaccine-associated CD4 TCRs, dominant at 160-218 and 743-854. Variant regions that are unmutated are reportedly the target of nearly half of spike-specific TCRs. AZD1222 recipients seropositive at baseline numbered only five to seven.

Clones were sequenced by immunoSEQ multiplex PCR, and TCRdb holds only the in-frame ones, with some missing. The sample records 120,000 to 150,000 clones, 88% being singletons. CDR3 length: 14 amino acids. CDR1 and CDR2 from the germline V gene are SGHKS and YYEKEE (reference sequence). Deletions cut 4 bases from V and 3 bases from J, with 13 bases between. This chain links TRBV5-5 with TRBJ2-5, with D uncertain. The sequence was collected from an adult who received the AZD1222 COVID-19 vaccine. The sample here was peripheral blood, taken 28 days after the second AZD1222 dose. CDR3 amino acids: CASSGYSVEETQYF. As DNA, the CDR3 is TGTGCCAGCAGCGGATATTCTGTAGAAGAGACCCAGTACTTC.